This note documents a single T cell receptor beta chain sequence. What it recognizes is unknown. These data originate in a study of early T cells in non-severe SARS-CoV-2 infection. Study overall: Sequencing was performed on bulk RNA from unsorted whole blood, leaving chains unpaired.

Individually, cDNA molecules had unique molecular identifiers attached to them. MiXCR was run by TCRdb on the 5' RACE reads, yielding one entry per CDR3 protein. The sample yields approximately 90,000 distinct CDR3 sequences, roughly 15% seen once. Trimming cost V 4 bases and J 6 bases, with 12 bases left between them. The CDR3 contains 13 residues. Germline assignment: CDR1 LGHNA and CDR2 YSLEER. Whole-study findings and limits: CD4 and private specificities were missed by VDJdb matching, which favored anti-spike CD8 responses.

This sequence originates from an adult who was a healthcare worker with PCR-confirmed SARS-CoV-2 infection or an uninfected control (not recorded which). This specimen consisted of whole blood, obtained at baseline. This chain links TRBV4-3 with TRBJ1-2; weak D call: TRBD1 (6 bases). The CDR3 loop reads CASSPDGGNGYTF. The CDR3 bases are TGCGCCAGCAGCCCCGATGGGGGCAATGGCTACACCTTC.